The text below deals with one TCR beta chain. Its cognate antigen is unknown. Using immunoSEQ multiplex PCR, the repertoire was profiled, and TCRdb retains in-frame clones only, with some absent. Here the sample spans fewer than 100,000 clones, about 89% being singletons. These data belong to a study of OX40 agonist ivuxolimab in advanced cancers. Whole-study results and caveats: Within 6 weeks, CD4+ and CD8+ blood T cells expanded clonally at 0.1 to 3.0 mg/kg.

Germline values: CDR1 LGHNA, CDR2 YNFKEQ. The CDR3 runs to 15 residues. Unmatched junction bases numbered 3, after V lost 2 bases and J lost 0 bases. Sequenced here: CD4+ or CD8+ T cells sorted from blood, sampled in a trial of the OX40 agonist ivuxolimab. J is TRBJ2-5 and V is TRBV4-2, with 7 bases matching TRBD1. This TCR derives from an adult with an advanced solid tumor such as melanoma, head and neck, liver or kidney cancer. CDR3 in amino acids: CASSQPDRDQETQYF. CDR3 in DNA: TGTGCCAGCAGCCAACCAGACAGGGACCAAGAGACCCAGTACTTC.